This T cell receptor beta chain was captured by sequencing in a study of OX40 agonist ivuxolimab in advanced cancers. Study-wide background: Patients took ivuxolimab, an agonistic anti-OX40 (CD134) antibody.

Per germline, CDR1 SNHLY and CDR2 FYNNEI. The CDR3 covers 17 residues. Between the trimmed V and J ends, which lost 3 bases and 2 bases, there was a span of 18 bases. Clones were read by immunoSEQ multiplex PCR, and TCRdb kept only the in-frame ones, dropping some. The sample has about 36,000 clones; around 77% are singletons. This chain joins TRBV2 and TRBJ2-3; tentative D call: TRBD2 (5 bases). The TCR comes from an adult with an advanced solid tumor such as melanoma, head and neck, liver or kidney cancer. The starting material was CD4+ or CD8+ T cells sorted from blood, obtained in a trial of the OX40 agonist ivuxolimab. This CDR3 reads CASSEPPEGGTTDTQYF. The CDR3 nucleotides are TGTGCCAGCAGTGAGCCCCCCGAAGGAGGCACCACAGATACGCAGTATTTT.